This T cell receptor beta chain was identified during a study of blood T cell repertoires in COVID-19. Produced via immunoSEQ multiplex PCR; TCRdb's table is partial and in-frame only. The table has some 150,000 clones, 84% seen once. Symptom resolution, clearance, or two negative PCRs marked the recovered donors of Cohort 3. The V segment lost 5 bases and the J segment 4 bases; nucleotides outside the gene matches: 9. From germline, CDR1 is SGHVS and CDR2 FQNEAQ. The CDR3 extends over 15 amino acids. This clonotype originated in a man aged 50 to 60 who had recovered from COVID-19. Sequences were obtained from PBMCs or T cells enriched from blood (not recorded which). The chain is built from TRBV7-8 and TRBJ1-1; 8 nucleotides agree with TRBD1. DNA for the CDR3: TGTGCCAGCAGCCTACGGACAGGGTCGAGCACTGAAGCTTTCTTT. Translating gives CASSLRTGSSTEAFF. Combining the CDR3 with reference TRBV7-8 and TRBJ1-1 gives the whole variable domain GAGVSQSPRYKVAKRGQDVALRCDPISGHVSLFWYQQALGQGPEFLTYFQNEAQLDKSGLPSDRFFAERPEGSVSTLKIQRTQQEDSAVYLCASSLRTGSSTEAFFGQGTRLTVV.